This TCR beta chain was sequenced for a study of T-cell memory formation after mild COVID-19. Overall study context: The two donors had largely donor-specific TCR clusters. Study findings and constraints: Shrinking CD4+ clones resided mostly in CM and EM, and CD8+ ones in EMRA. Prior to infection, memory already included some responding clones, suggesting cross-reactive memory joined.

This clonotype was found a few times. Its antigen remains unknown. Barcoded TCR alpha and TCR beta cDNA libraries with UMIs came from 5'RACE using constant-segment primers. TCRdb called the 5' RACE reads again in MiXCR, with one record for every CDR3 protein. Of about 430,000 distinct CDR3 sequences listed, roughly 26% are singletons. The origin of this receptor is an adult woman who had mild COVID-19 (a few samples of this study predate the infection). Cell type and time point are not known. Sequencing input: PBMCs or a T cell subset sorted from them (not recorded which).

This CDR3 reads CASSLFGGALNTEAFF. CDR3 in DNA: TGCGCCAGCAGCTTATTCGGGGGGGCCTTGAACACTGAAGCTTTCTTT. The chain has TRBV5-1 and TRBJ1-1; tentative D call: TRBD1 (6 bases). With 2 bases removed from V and 0 bases from J, the gap between germline ends came to 14 bases. The germline V gene encodes CDR1 SGHRS and CDR2 YFSETQ. The CDR3 length is 16 residues.